The present T cell receptor beta chain was sequenced within a study of OX40 agonist ivuxolimab in advanced cancers. Study as a whole: Each patient was given ivuxolimab into a vein every 2 weeks, at 0.01 to 10 mg/kg. One hepatocellular carcinoma and two cutaneous melanoma patients partially responded.

This table comes from immunoSEQ multiplex PCR, and its TCRdb copy is limited to in-frame clones, with some not included. The sample records about 54,000 clones, 80% being singletons. V shed 4 bases and J shed 0 bases, with 13 bases lying between them. CDR1 and CDR2 (germline): MNHEY, SMNVEV (reference sequence). The CDR3 spans 16 residues. This material consisted of CD4+ or CD8+ T cells sorted from blood, taken in a trial of the OX40 agonist ivuxolimab. This sequence originates from an adult with an advanced solid tumor such as melanoma, head and neck, liver or kidney cancer. V is TRBV27 and J is TRBJ1-3, with D unclear. CDR3 protein: CASSSLAGISGNTIYF. The CDR3 DNA reads as TGTGCCAGCAGTTCTTTAGCCGGGATCTCTGGAAACACCATATATTTT.